This TCR beta chain was captured in a study of T cells after yellow fever vaccination (dated by TCRdb to the late 2010s). Turning to the overall study: The SMART-Seq v4 Ultra Low Input RNA kit was used to prepare libraries from fractions with low cell numbers. Blood samples were taken at several timepoints before and after primary and secondary immunization, and bulk PBMC replicates and cell subsets were isolated. To follow T-cell clones before and after both primary and booster YFV17D yellow fever vaccination, bulk TCR alpha and beta repertoires underwent longitudinal sequencing. Two healthy male donors, one aged 18 to 29 and one aged 30 to 40 years, were included in the cohort.

TCR cDNA was synthesized by 5'RACE template switching, which introduced a universal primer site and unique molecular identifiers. cDNA synthesis was primed from both the TCR alpha and TCR beta constant segments. Two PCR steps were used to amplify libraries, with sample barcodes and sequencing adapters being added in the second step. Libraries were sequenced on Illumina HiSeq 2500 (2x100 bp) or NovaSeq (2x150 bp). The authors' pipeline ran thus. MIGEC handled demultiplexing of reads and collapsing into UMI consensus sequences, while MiXCR performed V(D)J alignment. Clonotypes responding to the vaccine were identified with edgeR on replicate PBMC samples, with the criteria of FDR below 0.01 and a log2 fold change above 5 up to day 15. CD4 or CD8 identity was assigned to each bulk clonotype according to whether the clonotype was present at higher abundance in the sequenced CD4 repertoire or the sequenced CD8 repertoire. Clonotypes enriched at least 10-fold in dextramer-positive versus dextramer-negative fractions were classed as NS4B-specific, and CD4-biased clonotypes were left out. TCRdb reworked the public reads: Q25 trimming with fastp, MiXCR clone assembly, productive beta chains retained. Here each entry gathers all rows of one CDR3 protein and keeps the most common genes and DNA. Clone size and V and J calls follow TCRdb, not the original study. The sample table contains 80,000 to 100,000 distinct CDR3 sequences; only one count was recorded for 8.9% of them. The leading ten clones occupy around 16% of the sample.

The table lists this clonotype with a few counts. Base qualities are missing; no much larger clone stands one base away. Summary of the overall study and its limitations: Compared with the primary T-cell response, the secondary T-cell response was faster but weaker, reaching its peak on day 5 rather than on day 15. A small fraction of clonotypes showed up in both the CD4 and CD8 compartments, probably as a result of convergent recombination. Because the study included only a couple of donors, the extent to which the findings can be generalized is limited. After the booster, most clones that had expanded after primary vaccination were detected again (around 97% of CD4 and roughly nine tenths of CD8), suggesting broad maintenance of memory. FACS-sorted repertoires could contain abundant contaminating clonotypes from the bulk population, so computational filtering was required.

What this sample's treatment or condition label stands for: live attenuated yellow fever vaccine strain. A standard Ficoll-Paque protocol was used to isolate PBMCs from peripheral blood. Epitope-specific CD8 T cells were sorted with a dextramer loaded with the yellow fever NS4B epitope peptide, together with anti-CD3 and anti-CD8 staining. RNA was extracted with TriZol from bulk PBMCs, CD4 and CD8 fractions, and dextramer-positive and dextramer-negative fractions. The CDR3 measures 15 amino acids from cysteine to phenylalanine. Left in the record is the CDR3 DNA by itself, 45 bases read in frame from the first base. Trimming costs V 3 bases and J 1 base, and their ends lie 10 bases apart. CDR1 MGHRA and CDR2 YSYEKL are derived from the germline V gene.

This specimen was CD8+ T cells not binding an NS4B(214-222) dextramer, sorted from PBMCs, taken approximately 15 days after the first yellow fever vaccination. The cell subset or site label, as the study defines it: NS4B epitope dextramer-negative CD8 T cells. This receptor was taken from a man younger than 35 who received the YFV17D yellow fever vaccine. Rearrangement joined TRBV4-1 to TRBJ1-5, with the D gene not confidently named. The CDR3 protein: CASSHRSVSNQPQHF. The nucleotide sequence is given as TGCGCCAGCAGCCACCGCTCGGTGAGCAATCAGCCCCAGCATTTT.